This note documents a single T cell receptor (beta chain) sequence. This specimen belongs to a study of blood T cell repertoires in COVID-19. Overall study: Samples taken during acute and convalescent COVID-19 were collected in the United States, Italy and Spain. T cells, B-cell-depleted T cells, or PBMCs supplied cDNA or gDNA.

Between the trimmed V and J ends, which lost 3 bases and 8 bases, there was a span of 11 bases. The germline gives CDR1 SGHNT, CDR2 YYREEE (reference sequence). CDR3 length: 13 amino acids. How the authors handled the data: For nucleated cells, counts were estimated from reference gene primer amplification. Clones were read by immunoSEQ multiplex PCR, and TCRdb kept only the in-frame ones, dropping some. The V and J calls and clone size are taken from that table; D and trimming were inferred from the DNA. The table includes about 190,000 clones, more than 60% detected once. Sequenced material: peripheral blood. The sequence was obtained from a man aged 50-60 years who had recovered from COVID-19. The chain is built from TRBV5-4 and TRBJ1-4, with no clear D. In DNA form, the CDR3 reads TGTGCCAGCAGCTCTAACCTACAGGAAAAACTGTTTTTT. It yields the protein CASSSNLQEKLFF.